The clone carrying this T cell receptor (beta chain) was recorded only once. What it binds is unknown. This sample was included in a study of shared clonotypes between healthy human individuals. Germline CDR1 SQVTM, CDR2 ANQGSEA. The V gene lost 5 bases and the J gene lost 2 bases, with 16 bases spanning the gap. CDR3 length: 15 residues. The study's findings and limits: Even with large depth, rarefaction showed that sorted-subset sequencing was incomplete. Larger estimated richness was generally recorded for naive subsets relative to memory subsets.

It was across several immunoSEQ plates that each subset's genomic DNA was evenly split. The protocol was immunoSEQ multiplex PCR, while the TCRdb copy is restricted to in-frame clones and leaves out a portion. The data show about 2,100,000 clones, with about 93% seen just once and over 1.5% held by the top ten. The naive CD8 subset, CD45RO-negative cells positively selected for CCR7, excluded terminally differentiated effector memory CD45RA+ cells. V usage is TRBV29-1 and J usage is TRBJ2-1; tentatively, D is TRBD2 (6 bases). The TCR originated in a man younger than 35 in good health. Some clones in this sample may be carry-over from other donors' samples. The sequenced sample consisted of naive CD8+ T cells from PBMCs. Here the CDR3 reads CSVRGISGPYNEQFF. The CDR3, as DNA: TGCAGCGTTCGGGGGATATCGGGCCCCTACAATGAGCAGTTCTTC.